One sample yielded the 2 T cell receptor beta chains listed below, sequenced in a study of cytotoxic CD8 clonotypes in ibrutinib-treated CLL. Measured with immunoSEQ multiplex PCR; TCRdb has only the in-frame clones, and not every one. The table shows under 35,000 clones, with roughly 69% occurring only once. The source material was PBMCs, sampled after 24 months of ibrutinib treatment. These receptors all stem from a human donor with chronic lymphocytic leukemia.

The chain carries TRBV6-5 and TRBJ2-2; D uncertain. This CDR3 is built from 13 residues. The germline V and J ends were trimmed by 2 bases and 6 bases, with 7 bases remaining between them. The germline V gene encodes CDR1 MNHEY and CDR2 SVGAGI. CDR3 amino acids: CASSYRGSGELFF. The CDR3 DNA reads TGTGCCAGCAGTTACCGAGGTTCCGGGGAGCTGTTTTTT.

The chain is built from TRBV29-1 and TRBJ2-3, with 7 positions matching TRBD1. Trimming took 7 bases from V and 1 from J; bases not matched to a gene: 8. From germline, CDR1 is SQVTM and CDR2 ANQGSEA. The CDR3 loop spans 14 amino acids. CDR3 loop: CSGLGRGRTDTQYF. The CDR3 DNA follows: TGCAGCGGCCTCGGAAGGGGGCGCACAGATACGCAGTATTTT.